This T cell receptor (beta chain) was identified during a study of regulatory T cells in long-lasting Graves disease. Libraries of TCR beta came from iRepertoire HTBI primers plus Arm-PCR of CDR3 regions. From the multiplex PCR reads, TCRdb called clonotypes with MiXCR, one entry per CDR3 protein. The sample holds approximately 250,000 distinct CDR3 sequences, approximately 20% seen once. Noted time point: newly diagnosed GD, antithyroid drugs for less than 3 months. RNA from PBMCs was the source of the TCR library. Between the trimmed V and J ends, which lost 8 bases and 5 bases, there was a span of 13 bases. The germline CDR1 and CDR2 sequences are MDHEN and SYDVKM. This CDR3 spans 13 amino acids.

The TCR originated in a female donor with Graves disease. J is TRBJ2-1 and V is TRBV28; possibly TRBD1 for D (5 bases). Sequenced here: peripheral blood mononuclear cells (PBMCs), sampled at new diagnosis, from a patient treated with antithyroid drugs. CDR3 residues: CASPPDRDNEQFF. CDR3 bases: TGTGCCAGCCCCCCCGACAGAGACAATGAGCAGTTCTTC.